This T cell receptor beta chain is from a study of patients and donors after allogeneic stem cell transplantation. This clonotype occurred a few times. MiXCR, applied by TCRdb to the RT-PCR reads, yields one record per CDR3 protein. The sample includes approximately 200,000 distinct CDR3 sequences, 38% of them seen just once. The CDR3 contains 15 residues. Germline lookup yields CDR1 DFQATT and CDR2 SNEGSKA (reference sequence). V lost 1 base and J lost 2, with 15 bases in between. The sequence derives from a human donor who was either an allogeneic HSCT recipient or a stem cell or donor lymphocyte infusion donor (not recorded which). It is not recorded whose cells these are; they may come from a transplant donor. The chain joins TRBV20-1 to TRBJ2-7; possible D gene TRBD1, 5 bases. The sample taken for sequencing was blood, either unsorted or a sorted T cell fraction (not recorded which). The CDR3 sequence: CSARGVRETPYEQYF. CDR3 bases: TGCAGTGCTAGAGGGGTCAGGGAAACCCCCTACGAGCAGTACTTC.